The 17 T cell receptor beta chains in this list originate from one sample, sequenced in a study of T-cell memory formation after mild COVID-19. TCRdb fed the 5' RACE reads into MiXCR, producing one record per CDR3 protein. The sample lists some 130,000 distinct CDR3 sequences; 25% were seen once. Sequenced material: PBMCs or a T cell subset sorted from them (not recorded which). The receptor set was obtained from an adult woman who had mild COVID-19 (a few samples of this study predate the infection). Cell type and time point are not known.

This clonotype was seen many times. The chain joins TRBV5-1 to TRBJ2-7; no clear D gene. Germline loops: CDR1 SGHRS, CDR2 YFSETQ. The CDR3 spans 14 residues. Trimming cost V 4 bases and J 5 bases, with 16 bases left between them. The CDR3 DNA reads TGCGCCAGCAGCCTTAGGACGATTCAGGACGAGCAGTACTTC. Amino acid sequence: CASSLRTIQDEQYF.

This rearrangement joins TRBV20-1 to TRBJ1-5, with D uncertain. The CDR3 consists of 12 residues. V lost 6 bases and J lost 4, with 10 bases in between. CDR1 and CDR2 (germline): DFQATT, SNEGSKA (reference sequence). The CDR3 nucleotides read TGCAGTGCAGAAGTGGGGAATCAGCCCCAGCATTTT. It codes for CSAEVGNQPQHF.

The rearrangement links TRBV5-1 to TRBJ2-7, with unresolved D. Germline-derived CDR1 and CDR2 are SGHRS and YFSETQ. The CDR3 length is 13 residues. V lost 7 bases, J lost 3 bases, and 14 bases lay in between. The CDR3 loop reads CASSVGTDYEQYF. The CDR3 DNA sequence: TGCGCCAGCTCGGTGGGCACAGACTACGAGCAGTACTTC.

This clonotype was counted only a few times. The gene calls are TRBV4-3 and TRBJ2-1; 9 bases map to TRBD2. There are 15 residues in the CDR3. From germline, CDR1 is LGHNA and CDR2 YSLEER. V lost 5 bases to trimming and J lost 9 bases; unmatched junction nucleotides: 11. DNA of the CDR3: TGCGCCAGCAGCTCCTGGTTTCGCGGGAGGGGTGAGCAGTTCTTC. It is translated as CASSSWFRGRGEQFF.

This clonotype appeared a few times. The chain carries TRBV4-3 and TRBJ2-7; possible D gene TRBD1, 5 bases. Trimming pared 3 bases from V and 3 bases from J, leaving 15 bases between. The length of the CDR3 is 15 residues. Germline V gene sequence: CDR1 LGHNA, CDR2 YSLEER. The CDR3 DNA follows: TGCGCCAGCAGCCATCGGCAGGGCGCCAACTACGAGCAGTACTTC. The encoded protein is CASSHRQGANYEQYF.

The chain uses TRBV7-9 and TRBJ2-1; a weak D match, TRBD2 (6 bases). V shed 5 bases and J shed 8 bases, with 16 bases lying between them. Germline loops: CDR1 SEHNR, CDR2 FQNEAQ (reference sequence). The CDR3 extends over 14 amino acids. As DNA, the CDR3 is TGTGCCAGCAGCCTGAACCTCGGGGGATATGAGCAGTTCTTC. This translates into CASSLNLGGYEQFF.

The V call is TRBV7-9, the J call TRBJ2-7, with D maybe TRBD1 (5 bases). V was trimmed by 4 bases and J by 4 bases, leaving 8 bases between them. The germline V gene encodes CDR1 SEHNR and CDR2 FQNEAQ (reference sequence). CDR3 length: 12 amino acids. In nucleotides, the CDR3 is TGTGCCAGCAGCTCAGGGATTTACGAGCAGTACTTC. Amino acids: CASSSGIYEQYF.

In nucleotides, the CDR3 is TGTGCCAGCAGCCTGGGGGACGGTTCCTACGAGCAGTACTTC. This codes for CASSLGDGSYEQYF. The rearrangement uses TRBV9 and TRBJ2-7; D assignment may be TRBD1 or TRBD2 (5 bases each). Trimming pared 4 bases from V and 1 base from J, leaving 12 bases between. The CDR3 is 14 amino acids. Germline V gives CDR1 SGDLS, CDR2 YYNGEE.

This clonotype appeared a few times. V is TRBV6-5 and J is TRBJ2-1, with D maybe TRBD2 (7 bases). Germline V gene data show CDR1 as MNHEY and CDR2 as SVGAGI. CDR3 length: 15 amino acids. The germline V and J ends were trimmed by 5 bases and 2 bases, with 13 bases remaining between them. The DNA of the CDR3 is TGTGCCAGCAGTCCTTCGGGGGGCGCCTACAATGAGCAGTTCTTC. This codes for CASSPSGGAYNEQFF.

This clonotype was seen only a few times. The chain employs TRBV29-1 and TRBJ2-5, with D possibly TRBD1 on 6 matching bases. The CDR3 extends over 16 amino acids. Deletions cut 5 bases from V and 5 bases from J, with 24 bases between. The germline V gene has CDR1 SQVTM and CDR2 ANQGSEA. DNA of the CDR3: TGCAGCGTTTGCCCCCAGGACAGTTTTCCGACGGAGACCCAGTACTTC. Protein product: CSVCPQDSFPTETQYF.

The chain carries TRBV6-2 or TRBV6-3 and TRBJ1-2; no clear D. The V end lost 2 bases, the J end lost 5 bases, and 12 bases lay between the germline ends. CDR1 is MNHEY and CDR2 is SVGEGT in the germline V gene. The CDR3 spans 14 residues. The CDR3 region is CASSYVRKGYGYTF. The CDR3 DNA reads TGTGCCAGCAGTTACGTCCGAAAGGGATATGGCTACACCTTC.

This clonotype occurred a few times. The chain has TRBV28 and TRBJ2-3; D may match TRBD1 or TRBD2 (5 bases each). Germline CDR1 and CDR2: MDHEN and SYDVKM. This CDR3 comprises 15 residues. The V and J ends lost 8 bases and 2 bases respectively, with 17 bases between them. The CDR3 loop reads CASRSTGRSTDTQYF. CDR3 sequence (DNA): TGTGCCAGCCGCTCTACGGGGCGGTCCACAGATACGCAGTATTTT. Full variable domain (rest looked up from reference TRBV28 and TRBJ2-3): DVKVTQSSRYLVKRTGEKVFLECVQDMDHENMFWYRQDPGLGLRLIYFSYDVKMKEKGDIPEGYSVSREKKERFSLILESASTNQTSMYLCASRSTGRSTDTQYFGPGTRLTVL.

This clonotype was detected only a few times. The chain is built from TRBV7-8 and TRBJ2-7; D is undetermined. V was clipped by 0 bases and J by 3 bases, with 15 bases between them. This CDR3 is built from 16 residues. CDR1 SGHVS and CDR2 FQNEAQ come from the germline V gene. The CDR3 region has the DNA TGTGCCAGCAGCTTAGCACTATCGGGCCGGAACTACGAGCAGTACTTC. It codes for CASSLALSGRNYEQYF.

In its sample, this clonotype was seen a few times. The CDR3 sequence: CASSFPPRDLGNEQFF. The CDR3 coding sequence is TGTGCCAGCAGCTTCCCCCCCAGGGACTTAGGGAATGAGCAGTTCTTC. The chain couples TRBV7-9 to TRBJ2-1; perhaps TRBD2 as D (6 bases). Between the trimmed V and J ends, which lost 3 bases and 7 bases, there was a span of 19 bases. The CDR3 is 16 amino acids. CDR1 is SEHNR and CDR2 is FQNEAQ in the germline V gene (reference sequence).

This clonotype was seen a single time. The chain links TRBV30 to TRBJ2-7; maybe TRBD1 (5 bases). The CDR3 runs to 12 residues. Germline CDR1 reads GTSNPN; CDR2 reads SVGIG (reference sequence). V was clipped by 3 bases and J by 4 bases, with 10 bases between them. The CDR3 sequence: CAWRGDRYEQYF. CDR3 nucleotide sequence: TGTGCCTGGAGAGGAGACAGATACGAGCAGTACTTC.

V usage is TRBV30 and J usage is TRBJ1-1; 9 bases map to TRBD1. J lost 5 bases, V lost 7 bases, and 5 bases had no gene match. This CDR3 is 12 amino acids long. Germline CDR1 is GTSNPN and CDR2 is SVGIG (reference sequence). The CDR3 nucleotides read TGTGCCTTCCTACAGGGGGCAACTGAAGCTTTCTTT. This gives the protein CAFLQGATEAFF.

This clonotype occurred a few times. This rearrangement joins TRBV3-1 to TRBJ1-1; a weak D match, TRBD1 (5 bases). Trimming left V 1 base short and J 2 bases short, with 8 bases between. CDR3 size: 14 residues. Germline assignment: CDR1 LGHDT and CDR2 YNNKEL (reference sequence). The CDR3: CASSQAGLNTEAFF. The CDR3 DNA follows: TGTGCCAGCAGCCAAGCGGGACTAAACACTGAAGCTTTCTTT. Complete variable domain (other parts from reference TRBV3-1 and TRBJ1-1): DTAVSQTPKYLVTQMGNDKSIKCEQNLGHDTMYWYKQDSKKFLKIMFSYNNKELIINETVPNRFSPKSPDKAHLNLHINSLELGDSAVYFCASSQAGLNTEAFFGQGTRLTVV.